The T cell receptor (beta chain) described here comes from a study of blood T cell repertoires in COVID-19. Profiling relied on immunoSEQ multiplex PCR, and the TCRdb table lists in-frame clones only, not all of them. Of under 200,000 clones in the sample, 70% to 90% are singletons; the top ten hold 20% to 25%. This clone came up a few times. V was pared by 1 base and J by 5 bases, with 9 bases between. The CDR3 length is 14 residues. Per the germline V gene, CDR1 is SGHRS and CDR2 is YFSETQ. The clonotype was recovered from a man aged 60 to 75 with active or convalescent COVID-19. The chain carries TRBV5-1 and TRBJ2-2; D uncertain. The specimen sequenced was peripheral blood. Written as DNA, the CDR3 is TGCGCCAGCAGCTTGTCTCAACTAACCGGGGAGCTGTTTTTT. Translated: CASSLSQLTGELFF.